The clone carrying this TCR beta chain was seen many times. The record originates from a study of T-cell reconstitution after alpha-beta-depleted transplantation in children. Unique molecular identifiers were built into the TCRbeta library. One entry per CDR3 protein results from TCRdb running MiXCR on the PCR reads. The sample yields 200,000 to 250,000 distinct CDR3 sequences, around 12% seen once. This CDR3 is built from 15 residues. Trimming cost V 5 bases and J 3 bases, with 17 bases left between them. The TCR comes from a human donor who donated a stem cell graft to a child with acute lymphoblastic leukemia. The sequences come from PBMCs from the stem cell graft donor, collected from the stem cell graft. The V call is TRBV12-3 or TRBV12-4, the J call TRBJ2-7; tentatively, D is TRBD2 (6 bases). For the CDR3, the DNA is TGTGCCAGCAGTCTGCCGGGACTGGGGCGCTACGAGCAGTACTTC. This translates into CASSLPGLGRYEQYF.